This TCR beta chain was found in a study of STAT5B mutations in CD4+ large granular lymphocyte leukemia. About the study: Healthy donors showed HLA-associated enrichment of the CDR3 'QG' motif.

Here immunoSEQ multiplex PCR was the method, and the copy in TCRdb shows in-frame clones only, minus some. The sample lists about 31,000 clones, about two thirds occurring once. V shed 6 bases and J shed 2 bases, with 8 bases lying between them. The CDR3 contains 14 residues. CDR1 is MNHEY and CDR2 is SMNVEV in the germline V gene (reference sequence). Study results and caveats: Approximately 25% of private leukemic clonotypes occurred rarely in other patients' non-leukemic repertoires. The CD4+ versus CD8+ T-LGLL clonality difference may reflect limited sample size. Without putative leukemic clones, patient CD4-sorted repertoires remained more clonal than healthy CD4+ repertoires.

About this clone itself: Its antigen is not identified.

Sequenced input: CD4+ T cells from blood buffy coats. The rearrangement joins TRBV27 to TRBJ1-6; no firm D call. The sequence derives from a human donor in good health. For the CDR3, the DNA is TGTGCCAGCAGGGGTACCGCCTATAATTCACCCCTCCACTTT. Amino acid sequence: CASRGTAYNSPLHF.